This T cell receptor beta chain is drawn from a study of CD8 T cells in ankylosing spondylitis. The study's findings and limits: There was a TCR beta motif, made of several highly homologous variants, that appeared characteristic of ankylosing spondylitis blood. Clones linked to the disease showed a CD8+ phenotype. They occurred at relatively low frequencies in peripheral blood.

The authors made TCR beta libraries by quantitative 5'-RACE with molecular barcodes. TCRdb used MiXCR to reprocess the 5' RACE reads, holding one entry per CDR3 protein. The profile shows around 300,000 distinct CDR3 sequences, 20% to 25% of them singletons. Concerning this clonotype: The target antigen is unknown.

Specimen: blood, either unsorted or a sorted T cell fraction (not recorded which). The clonotype was recovered from a female donor with ankylosing spondylitis or in good health (not recorded which).

CDR3 protein: CASSLATSLGKTQYF. The CDR3 region has the DNA TGTGCCAGCAGTCTGGCAACTAGTTTGGGAAAGACCCAGTACTTC. The chain is built from TRBV28 and TRBJ2-5; possibly TRBD2 for D (5 bases). This CDR3 is 15 amino acids long. The V gene lost 5 bases and the J gene lost 6 bases, with 19 bases spanning the gap. Germline V gene data show CDR1 as MDHEN and CDR2 as SYDVKM. Full variable domain (rest looked up from reference TRBV28 and TRBJ2-5): DVKVTQSSRYLVKRTGEKVFLECVQDMDHENMFWYRQDPGLGLRLIYFSYDVKMKEKGDIPEGYSVSREKKERFSLILESASTNQTSMYLCASSLATSLGKTQYFGPGTRLLVL.